This TCR beta chain was captured in a study of CD8+ T cells in alopecia areata. Study-wide points: It was lesional scalp, especially alopecia totalis/universalis, that showed higher clonality than normal scalp. Scalp clonality dropped significantly under tofacitinib, as did expanded CD8+ top-100 clones. Sequencing of scalp tissue also captures the resident alphabeta T cells of normal skin.

The treatment: oral pan-JAK inhibitor, 5-10 mg twice daily. Obtained from alopecia areata patients were lesional scalp punch biopsies along with peripheral blood. This CDR3 is 14 amino acids long. Germline values: CDR1 LNHDA, CDR2 SQIVND (reference sequence). V lost 7 bases, J lost 0 bases, and 11 bases lay in between. On this clone: What it binds is unknown.

Extraction and reverse transcription of RNA yielded cDNA as the sequencing template. The data were produced by immunoSEQ multiplex PCR, yet TCRdb's version contains in-frame clones alone and is incomplete. The repertoire includes approximately 180,000 clones, roughly 60% of them detected once, and 1% sits in the top ten. The sequence was obtained from a human donor with alopecia areata. Sample: CD4+ T cells sorted from blood, taken at week 24, from a patient treated with tofacitinib. The genes are TRBV19 and TRBJ2-3, with TRBD2 as a possible D gene (5 bases). In nucleotides, the CDR3 is TGTGCCAGTACCCCCAGAGGGAGCACAGATACGCAGTATTTT. Translated, it gives CASTPRGSTDTQYF.